The subject of this entry is one T cell receptor beta chain. Reverse transcription of all isolated RNA meant that expressed TCRB transcripts were sequenced. Sequencing was performed with immunoSEQ multiplex PCR; in TCRdb, only in-frame clones are kept and a portion is missing. The sample contains 300,000 to 450,000 clones, approximately 12% of which appear only once. The sample comes from a study of beta chain features in type 1 diabetes. CDR3 length equals 14 residues. Germline V lookup: CDR1 SEHNR, CDR2 FQNEAQ (reference sequence). Losses at the gene ends were 4 bases for V and 7 bases for J; bases not matched to a gene: 8.

The sequenced material came from naive CD4+ T cells from blood. The clonotype was recovered from a man aged 18 to 29 in good health. This rearrangement joins TRBV7-9 to TRBJ1-2; 8 bases agree with TRBD1. The CDR3 reads CASSSDRASAGYTF. In DNA form, the CDR3 reads TGTGCCAGCAGCTCGGACAGGGCTTCGGCTGGCTACACCTTC.